This T cell receptor (beta chain) was sequenced for a study of shared clonotypes between healthy human individuals. CDR3 length: 15 amino acids. V was clipped by 6 bases and J by 3 bases, with 17 bases between them. Germline CDR1 and CDR2: MGHDK and SYGVNS. This clone was detected only once. The method was immunoSEQ multiplex PCR; TCRdb's version includes in-frame clones alone and lacks a portion of them. Of 550,000 to 850,000 clones listed, 74% were seen once; the top ten hold less than 2%. The TCR comes from a woman aged 25 to 45 in good health. The chain carries TRBV25-1 and TRBJ1-2; possibly TRBD1 for D (6 bases). Sequencing used memory CD4+ T cells sorted from blood. Specified subset: CD45RA-negative fraction. The CDR3 nucleotides read TGTGCCAGCAGACCCCGGGGAAGGGGGTACTATGGCTACACCTTC. Translated, it gives CASRPRGRGYYGYTF.